This note documents a single T cell receptor beta chain sequence. The antigen is not known. The CDR3 runs 16 residues. V lost 1 base and J 7 bases, leaving 17 bases between the germline ends. Germline CDR1 and CDR2: LGHDT and YNNKEL (reference sequence). MiXCR was run by TCRdb on the RACE reads, yielding one entry per CDR3 protein. The sample lists approximately 110,000 distinct CDR3 sequences, 9.2% occurring once. The time point is: patch test 2, 6 weeks after DPC sensitization. The treatment here: therapeutic diphenylcyclopropenone sensitization with weekly scalp DPC. Blood draws came first, before each patch test. The data stem from a study of human T cells and chemical hapten exposure. Study-wide results and limits: DPC sensitization left the count of TCRs above 1 in 1000 unchanged.

The sequence was collected from a woman in her 40s with alopecia areata. Some clones in this sample may be carry-over from other donors' samples. Material: whole blood, obtained in connection with sensitization to the hapten diphenylcyclopropenone (DPC). The chain carries TRBV3-1 and TRBJ2-4; a possible D gene is TRBD1 (7 bases). DNA of the CDR3: TGTGCCAGCAGCCAAGTCGGTCAGGGGGGCAGGAACATTCAGTACTTC. Residues: CASSQVGQGGRNIQYF. The full variable domain, rest sourced from reference TRBV3-1 and TRBJ2-4, is DTAVSQTPKYLVTQMGNDKSIKCEQNLGHDTMYWYKQDSKKFLKIMFSYNNKELIINETVPNRFSPKSPDKAHLNLHINSLELGDSAVYFCASSQVGQGGRNIQYFGAGTRLSVL.